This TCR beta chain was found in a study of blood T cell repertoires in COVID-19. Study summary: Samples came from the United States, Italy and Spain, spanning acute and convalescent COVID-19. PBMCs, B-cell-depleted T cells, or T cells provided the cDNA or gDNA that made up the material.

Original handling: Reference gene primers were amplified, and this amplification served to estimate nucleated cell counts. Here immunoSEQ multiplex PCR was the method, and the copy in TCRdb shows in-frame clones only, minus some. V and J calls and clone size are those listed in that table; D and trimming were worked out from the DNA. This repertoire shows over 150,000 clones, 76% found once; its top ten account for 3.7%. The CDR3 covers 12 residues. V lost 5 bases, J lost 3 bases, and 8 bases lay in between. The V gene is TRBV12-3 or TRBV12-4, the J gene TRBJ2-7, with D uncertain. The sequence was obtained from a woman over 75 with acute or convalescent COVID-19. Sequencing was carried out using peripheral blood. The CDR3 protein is CASSPQDYEQYF. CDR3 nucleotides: TGTGCCAGCAGTCCACAAGACTACGAGCAGTACTTC.